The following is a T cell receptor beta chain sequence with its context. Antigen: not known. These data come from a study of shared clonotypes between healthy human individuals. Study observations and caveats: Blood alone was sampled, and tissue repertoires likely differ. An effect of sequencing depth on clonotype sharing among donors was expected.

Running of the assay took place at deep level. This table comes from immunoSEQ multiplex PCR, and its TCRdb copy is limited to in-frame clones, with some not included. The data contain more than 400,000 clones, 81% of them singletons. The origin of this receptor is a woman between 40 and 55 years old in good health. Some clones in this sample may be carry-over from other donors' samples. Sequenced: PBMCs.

DNA for the CDR3: TGCGCCAGCAGCCAAGAGATCGGCAGGGCTTGGGAGACCCAGTACTTC. Amino acids: CASSQEIGRAWETQYF. The chain has TRBV4-1 and TRBJ2-5, with TRBD1 as a possible D gene (5 bases). Trimming took off 0 bases at V and 5 bases at J, with 16 bases between the two ends. Germline-derived CDR1 and CDR2 are MGHRA and YSYEKL. There are 16 residues in the CDR3.